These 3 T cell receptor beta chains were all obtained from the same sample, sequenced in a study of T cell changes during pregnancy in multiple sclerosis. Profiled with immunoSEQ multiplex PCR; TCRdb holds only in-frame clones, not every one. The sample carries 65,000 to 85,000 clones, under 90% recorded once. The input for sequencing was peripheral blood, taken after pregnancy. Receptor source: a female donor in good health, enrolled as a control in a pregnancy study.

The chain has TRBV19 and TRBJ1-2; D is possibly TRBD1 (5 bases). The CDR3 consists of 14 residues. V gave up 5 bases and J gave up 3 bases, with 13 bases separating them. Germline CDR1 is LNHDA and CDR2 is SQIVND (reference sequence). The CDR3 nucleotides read TGTGCCAGTAGTGCGCCGACAGCACACTATGGCTACACCTTC. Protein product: CASSAPTAHYGYTF.

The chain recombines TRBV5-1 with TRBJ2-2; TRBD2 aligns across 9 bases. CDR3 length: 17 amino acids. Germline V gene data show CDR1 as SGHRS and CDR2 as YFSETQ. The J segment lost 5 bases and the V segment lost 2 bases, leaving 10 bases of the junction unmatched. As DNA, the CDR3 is TGCGCCAGCAGCTTCGCTAGCGGGACTTTGGGGACCGGGGAGCTGTTTTTT. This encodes CASSFASGTLGTGELFF.

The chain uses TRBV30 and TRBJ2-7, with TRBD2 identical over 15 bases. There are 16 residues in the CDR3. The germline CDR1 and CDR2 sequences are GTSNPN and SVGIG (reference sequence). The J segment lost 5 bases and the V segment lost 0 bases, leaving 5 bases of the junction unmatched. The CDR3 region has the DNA TGTGCCTGGAGTGTCGGACTAGCGGGAGGGCCTGACGAGCAGTACTTC. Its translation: CAWSVGLAGGPDEQYF.